These T cell receptor beta chains were read from a single sample in a study of T cell repertoires in cytomegalovirus infection. TCRdb passed the reads through MiXCR, listing each CDR3 protein once. This table holds 250,000 to 300,000 distinct CDR3 sequences, over 20% found once. Sequencing was carried out using PBMCs. The origin of the receptors is a human donor in good health (CMV status not recorded). Some clones in this sample may be carry-over from other donors' samples. Both conserved end residues are part of each CDR3. The D gene is left open where the match is weak. The size entry is marked missing in some rows and otherwise reads once, few, many or a size class.

V gene: TRBV5-4
clone size: NA
D gene: TRBD1
J gene: TRBJ2-1
CDR3 protein: CASSFRDRGSNEQFF
CDR3 DNA: TGTGCCAGCAGCTTCCGGGACAGGGGATCAAATGAGCAGTTCTTC

V gene: TRBV28
clone size: few
D gene: NA
J gene: TRBJ1-2
CDR3 protein: CASSPPGLRVYTF
CDR3 DNA: TGTGCCAGCAGCCCCCCGGGACTAAGAGTCTACACCTTC

V gene: TRBV7-2
clone size: many
D gene: NA
J gene: TRBJ2-2
CDR3 protein: CASSSSGPRTGELFF
CDR3 DNA: TGTGCCAGCAGCTCTTCCGGGCCCCGGACCGGGGAGCTGTTTTTT

V gene: TRBV7-3
clone size: few
D gene: NA
J gene: TRBJ2-3
CDR3 protein: CASSLISAPDTQYF
CDR3 DNA: TGTGCCAGCAGCTTAATATCGGCCCCAGATACGCAGTATTTT

V gene: TRBV6-5
clone size: NA
D gene: TRBD2
J gene: TRBJ2-5
CDR3 protein: CASSYLGEGQETQYF
CDR3 DNA: TGTGCCAGCAGTTATTTAGGGGAGGGGCAAGAGACCCAGTACTTC

V gene: TRBV7-2
clone size: many
D gene: NA
J gene: TRBJ1-4
CDR3 protein: CASSLSSLTEKLFF
CDR3 DNA: TGTGCCAGCAGCTTATCATCCCTTACGGAAAAACTGTTTTTT

V gene: TRBV11-1
clone size: NA
D gene: NA
J gene: TRBJ2-5
CDR3 protein: CASSHPRQVELQETQYF
CDR3 DNA: TGTGCCAGCAGCCACCCCCGTCAGGTGGAGCTCCAAGAGACCCAGTACTTC

V gene: TRBV29-1
clone size: few
D gene: NA
J gene: TRBJ2-1
CDR3 protein: CSVAQGPDEQFF
CDR3 DNA: TGCAGCGTTGCCCAGGGGCCCGATGAGCAGTTCTTC

V gene: TRBV20-1
clone size: NA
D gene: TRBD1
J gene: TRBJ2-5
CDR3 protein: CSARGDRVEETQYF
CDR3 DNA: TGCAGTGCTAGAGGCGACAGGGTCGAAGAGACCCAGTACTTC

V gene: TRBV28
clone size: NA
D gene: TRBD1
J gene: TRBJ2-1
CDR3 protein: CASSPDRGTGLYNEQFF
CDR3 DNA: TGTGCCAGCAGCCCAGACCGGGGGACAGGGCTTTACAATGAGCAGTTCTTC

V gene: TRBV5-1
clone size: NA
D gene: NA
J gene: TRBJ2-7
CDR3 protein: CASSPGQGGRTGEQYF
CDR3 DNA: TGCGCCAGCAGCCCCGGGCAGGGCGGCAGGACGGGCGAGCAGTACTTC

V gene: TRBV7-9
clone size: many
D gene: TRBD2
J gene: TRBJ2-3
CDR3 protein: CASSPSGGTDTQYF
CDR3 DNA: TGTGCCAGCAGCCCTAGCGGGGGCACAGATACGCAGTATTTT

V gene: TRBV6-6
clone size: few
D gene: NA
J gene: TRBJ1-2
CDR3 protein: CASSYDGEGGYTF
CDR3 DNA: TGTGCCAGCAGTTACGATGGGGAGGGGGGCTACACCTTC

V gene: TRBV29-1
clone size: few
D gene: TRBD1
J gene: TRBJ2-7
CDR3 protein: CSVGQGQGDEQYF
CDR3 DNA: TGCAGCGTTGGCCAGGGACAGGGGGACGAGCAGTACTTC

V gene: TRBV6-2/TRBV6-3
clone size: NA
D gene: NA
J gene: TRBJ1-1
CDR3 protein: CASSRYQQGEAFF
CDR3 DNA: TGTGCCAGCAGTCGGTACCAGCAGGGAGAAGCTTTCTTT

V gene: TRBV12-5
clone size: few
D gene: NA
J gene: TRBJ2-1
CDR3 protein: CASEMVVSDEQFF
CDR3 DNA: TGTGCTAGTGAGATGGTAGTTAGCGATGAGCAGTTCTTC

V gene: TRBV7-2
clone size: many
D gene: NA
J gene: TRBJ2-1
CDR3 protein: CASSAGRLAISSYNEQFF
CDR3 DNA: TGTGCCAGCAGCGCAGGCCGGCTAGCGATTAGCTCCTACAATGAGCAGTTCTTC

V gene: TRBV19
clone size: many
D gene: NA
J gene: TRBJ2-1
CDR3 protein: CASSPTWVGNEQFF
CDR3 DNA: TGTGCCAGTAGTCCTACTTGGGTGGGCAATGAGCAGTTCTTC

V gene: TRBV5-6
clone size: few
D gene: TRBD1
J gene: TRBJ2-1
CDR3 protein: CASSGGTGLYNEQFF
CDR3 DNA: TGTGCCAGCAGCGGAGGGACAGGCCTTTACAATGAGCAGTTCTTC

V gene: TRBV7-6
clone size: many
D gene: NA
J gene: TRBJ1-5
CDR3 protein: CASSLTGLGNQPQHF
CDR3 DNA: TGTGCCAGCAGCTTAACGGGGTTAGGCAATCAGCCCCAGCATTTT

V gene: TRBV19
clone size: many
D gene: NA
J gene: TRBJ2-6
CDR3 protein: CASSETWANVLTF
CDR3 DNA: TGTGCCAGTAGTGAAACCTGGGCCAACGTCCTGACTTTC

V gene: TRBV20-1
clone size: NA
D gene: NA
J gene: TRBJ1-6
CDR3 protein: CSARGRSAGNSPLHF
CDR3 DNA: TGCAGTGCTAGAGGGCGCAGTGCGGGTAATTCACCCCTCCACTTT

V gene: TRBV11-3
clone size: NA
D gene: TRBD1
J gene: TRBJ2-7
CDR3 protein: CASSLRQGDYEQYF
CDR3 DNA: TGTGCCAGCAGCTTGCGGCAGGGGGACTACGAGCAGTACTTC

V gene: TRBV28
clone size: few
D gene: NA
J gene: TRBJ1-5
CDR3 protein: CASSSWVGPGNQPQHF
CDR3 DNA: TGTGCCAGCAGTTCCTGGGTGGGGCCGGGCAATCAGCCCCAGCATTTT

V gene: TRBV28
clone size: many
D gene: TRBD1
J gene: TRBJ2-4
CDR3 protein: CASSLGQGEGLAKNIQYF
CDR3 DNA: TGTGCCAGCAGTTTGGGACAGGGAGAAGGTCTAGCCAAAAACATTCAGTACTTC

V gene: TRBV20-1
clone size: NA
D gene: NA
J gene: TRBJ2-7
CDR3 protein: CSARDPVPPEQYF
CDR3 DNA: TGCAGTGCTAGAGACCCCGTCCCCCCCGAGCAGTACTTC

V gene: TRBV7-8
clone size: many
D gene: NA
J gene: TRBJ1-2
CDR3 protein: CASSLEGILLNYGYTF
CDR3 DNA: TGTGCCAGCAGCTTAGAAGGAATACTCCTCAACTATGGCTACACCTTC

V gene: TRBV7-2
clone size: medium-sized
D gene: TRBD2
J gene: TRBJ2-1
CDR3 protein: CASSPGLAAYNEQFF
CDR3 DNA: TGTGCCAGCTCCCCCGGACTAGCGGCATACAATGAGCAGTTCTTC

V gene: TRBV7-9
clone size: NA
D gene: NA
J gene: TRBJ2-1
CDR3 protein: CASSYGGQTFDNEQFF
CDR3 DNA: TGTGCCAGCAGCTATGGTGGTCAAACCTTCGACAATGAGCAGTTCTTC

V gene: TRBV20-1
clone size: few
D gene: TRBD1
J gene: TRBJ2-5
CDR3 protein: CSARGLGQGAAETQYF
CDR3 DNA: TGCAGTGCTAGAGGCCTGGGACAGGGGGCAGCGGAGACCCAGTACTTC